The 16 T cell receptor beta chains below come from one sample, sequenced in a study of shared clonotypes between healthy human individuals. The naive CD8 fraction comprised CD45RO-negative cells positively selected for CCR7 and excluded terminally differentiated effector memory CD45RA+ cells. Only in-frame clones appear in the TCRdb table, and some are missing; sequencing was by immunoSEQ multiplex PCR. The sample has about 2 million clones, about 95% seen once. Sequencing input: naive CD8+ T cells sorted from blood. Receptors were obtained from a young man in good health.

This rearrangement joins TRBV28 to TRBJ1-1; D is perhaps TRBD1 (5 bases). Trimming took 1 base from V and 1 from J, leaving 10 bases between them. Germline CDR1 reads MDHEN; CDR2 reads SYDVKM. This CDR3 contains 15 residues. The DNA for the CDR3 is TGTGCCAGCAGTTTATACGCAGGGCCGAACACTGAAGCTTTCTTT. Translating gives CASSLYAGPNTEAFF.

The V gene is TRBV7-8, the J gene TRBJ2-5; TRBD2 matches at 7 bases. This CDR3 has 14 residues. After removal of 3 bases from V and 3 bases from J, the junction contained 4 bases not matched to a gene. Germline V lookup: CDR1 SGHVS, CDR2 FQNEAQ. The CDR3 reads CASSFPAGKETQYF. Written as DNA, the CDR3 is TGTGCCAGCAGCTTCCCAGCGGGGAAAGAGACCCAGTACTTC.

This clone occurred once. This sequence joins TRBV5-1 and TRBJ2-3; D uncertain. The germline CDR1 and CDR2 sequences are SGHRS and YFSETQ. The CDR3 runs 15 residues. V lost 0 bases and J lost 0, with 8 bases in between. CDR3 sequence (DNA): TGCGCCAGCAGCTTGGGGGCGGCTAGCACAGATACGCAGTATTTT. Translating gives CASSLGAASTDTQYF.

The CDR3: CASSPPEYNTGELFF. CDR3 in DNA: TGTGCCAGCAGCCCACCCGAGTACAACACCGGGGAGCTGTTTTTT. The gene calls are TRBV9 and TRBJ2-2; D gene uncertain. CDR1 is SGDLS and CDR2 is YYNGEE in the germline V gene. V was pared by 4 bases and J by 2 bases, with 12 bases between. The CDR3 runs to 15 residues.

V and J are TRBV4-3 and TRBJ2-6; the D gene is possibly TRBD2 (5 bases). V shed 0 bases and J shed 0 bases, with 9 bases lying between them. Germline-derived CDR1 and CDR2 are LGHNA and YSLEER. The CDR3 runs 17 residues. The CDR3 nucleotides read TGCGCCAGCAGCCAAGATCCGGGGAGCTCTGGGGCCAACGTCCTGACTTTC. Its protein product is CASSQDPGSSGANVLTF.

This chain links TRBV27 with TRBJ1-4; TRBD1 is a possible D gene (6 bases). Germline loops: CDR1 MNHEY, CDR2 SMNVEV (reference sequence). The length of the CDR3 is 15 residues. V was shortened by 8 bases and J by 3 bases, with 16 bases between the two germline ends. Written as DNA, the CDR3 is TGTGCCAGCCAAGAATCAGGGGACTCTAATGAAAAACTGTTTTTT. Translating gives CASQESGDSNEKLFF.

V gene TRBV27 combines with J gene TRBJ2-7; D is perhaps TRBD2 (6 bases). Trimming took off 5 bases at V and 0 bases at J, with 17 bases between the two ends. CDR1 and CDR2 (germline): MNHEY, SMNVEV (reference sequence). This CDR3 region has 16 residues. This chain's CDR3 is CASSPTGTFISYEQYF. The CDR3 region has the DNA TGTGCCAGCAGTCCCACCGGGACTTTTATCTCCTACGAGCAGTACTTC.

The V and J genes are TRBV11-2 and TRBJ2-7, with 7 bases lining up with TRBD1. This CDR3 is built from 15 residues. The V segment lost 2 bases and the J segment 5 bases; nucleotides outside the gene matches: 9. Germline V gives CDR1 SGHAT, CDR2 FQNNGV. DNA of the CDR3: TGTGCCAGCAGCTTAATACAGGGGTGGGCGAACGAGCAGTACTTC. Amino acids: CASSLIQGWANEQYF.

This CDR3 reads CASSDGPTGNTEAFF. In nucleotides, the CDR3 is TGTGCCAGCAGTGACGGGCCTACAGGGAACACTGAAGCTTTCTTT. V usage is TRBV6-1 and J usage is TRBJ1-1, with D perhaps matching TRBD1 (5 bases). Germline V CDR1 and CDR2: MNHNS, SASEGT. The CDR3 is 15 residues long. The ends were cut back, 3 bases at V and 1 base at J, with 12 bases in the middle.

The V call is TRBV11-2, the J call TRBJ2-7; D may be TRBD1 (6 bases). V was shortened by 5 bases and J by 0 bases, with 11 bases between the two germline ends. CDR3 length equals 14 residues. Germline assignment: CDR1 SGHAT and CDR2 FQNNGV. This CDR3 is CASSAQTGSYEQYF. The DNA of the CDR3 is TGTGCCAGCAGCGCCCAGACAGGCTCCTACGAGCAGTACTTC.

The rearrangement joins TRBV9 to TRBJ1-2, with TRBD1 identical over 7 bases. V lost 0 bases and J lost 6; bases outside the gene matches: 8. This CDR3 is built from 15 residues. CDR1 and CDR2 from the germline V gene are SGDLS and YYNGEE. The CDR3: CASSVGVWTGDGYTF. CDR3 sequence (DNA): TGTGCCAGCAGCGTAGGAGTCTGGACAGGCGATGGCTACACCTTC.

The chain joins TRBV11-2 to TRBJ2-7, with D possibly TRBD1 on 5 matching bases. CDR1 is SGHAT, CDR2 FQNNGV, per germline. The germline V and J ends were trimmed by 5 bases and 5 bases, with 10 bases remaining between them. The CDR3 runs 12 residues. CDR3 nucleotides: TGTGCCAGCAGCACTGACAGTCACGAGCAGTACTTC. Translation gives CASSTDSHEQYF.

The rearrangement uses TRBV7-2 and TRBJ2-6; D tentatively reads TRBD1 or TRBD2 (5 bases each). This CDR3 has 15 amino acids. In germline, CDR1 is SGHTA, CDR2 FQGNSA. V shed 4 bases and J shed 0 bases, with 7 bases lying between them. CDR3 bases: TGTGCCAGCAGCTGGGGGAACTCTGGGGCCAACGTCCTGACTTTC. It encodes CASSWGNSGANVLTF.

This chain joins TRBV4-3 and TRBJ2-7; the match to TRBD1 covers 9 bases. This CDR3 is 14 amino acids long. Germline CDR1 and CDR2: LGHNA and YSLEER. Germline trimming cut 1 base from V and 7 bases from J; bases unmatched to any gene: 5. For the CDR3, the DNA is TGCGCCAGCAGCCAAGCACAGGGGGCGGGAGAGCAGTACTTC. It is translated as CASSQAQGAGEQYF.

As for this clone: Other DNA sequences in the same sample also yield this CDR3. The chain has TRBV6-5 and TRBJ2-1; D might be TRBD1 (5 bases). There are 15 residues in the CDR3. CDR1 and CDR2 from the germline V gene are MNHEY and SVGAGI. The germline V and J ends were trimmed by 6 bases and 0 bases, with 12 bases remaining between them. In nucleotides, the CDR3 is TGTGCCAGCAGCCCGACAGTGAGCTCCTACAATGAGCAGTTCTTC. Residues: CASSPTVSSYNEQFF.

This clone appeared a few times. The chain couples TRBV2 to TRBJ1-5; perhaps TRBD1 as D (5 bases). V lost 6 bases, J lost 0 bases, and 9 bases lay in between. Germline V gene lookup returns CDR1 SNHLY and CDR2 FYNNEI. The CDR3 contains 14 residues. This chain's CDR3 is CASRDTYSNQPQHF. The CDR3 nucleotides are TGTGCCAGCAGGGACACCTATAGCAATCAGCCCCAGCATTTT.